This T cell receptor beta chain was recorded in a study of OX40 agonist ivuxolimab in advanced cancers. Looking at the study overall: Patients took ivuxolimab, an agonistic anti-OX40 (CD134) antibody. Dose-escalation patients had hepatocellular carcinoma, melanoma, renal cell or head and neck cancer. The study, taken as a whole, reports: Normalized T-cell clonal expansion was also low in a subset of nonresponders.

Concerning this clone itself: Its antigen is not known.

The CDR3 is 13 amino acids. V lost 2 bases, J lost 4 bases, and 8 bases lay in between. In germline, CDR1 is MDHEN, CDR2 SYDVKM. Clones were read by immunoSEQ multiplex PCR, and TCRdb kept only the in-frame ones, dropping some. The sample carries fewer than 20,000 clones, almost 85% recorded once. V and J are TRBV28 and TRBJ1-1; no definite D call. The clonotype comes from an adult with an advanced solid tumor such as melanoma, head and neck, liver or kidney cancer. The sequenced sample was CD4+ or CD8+ T cells sorted from blood, obtained in a trial of the OX40 agonist ivuxolimab. The CDR3 sequence: CASSLGEGTEAFF. The CDR3 nucleotides are TGTGCCAGCAGTTTAGGGGAGGGCACTGAAGCTTTCTTT.